One and the same sample provided the 9 T cell receptor beta chains below, sequenced in a study of cytomegalovirus exposure and HLA in healthy donors (dated by TCRdb to 2015 to 2018). Library method: the immunoSEQ multiplex PCR assay. The multiplex PCR relied on a mix of 60 forward primers for TCR Vbeta segments and 13 reverse primers for TCR Jbeta segments. TCRdb stores this immuneACCESS table with in-frame sequences only. Part of the clones is absent; in the studies checked, under half of the shortfall reflects unresolved V genes, and no reason is known for the rest. This sample gives about 77,000 clones in total; 75% to 85% of them show up just once. The ten largest make up roughly 3.5% of the sample. The sequencing input was PBMCs. These receptors all come from a man between 35 and 55 years old in good health and CMV-seronegative.

The chain is built from TRBV10-1 and TRBJ1-4; possible D gene TRBD1, 6 bases. The CDR3 has 14 amino acids. Germline assignment: CDR1 WNHNN and CDR2 SYGVQD (reference sequence). Trimming removed 4 bases from V and 8 bases from J, with 14 bases in between. The chain's CDR3 is CASSASGVGEKLFF. The CDR3 DNA follows: TGCGCCAGCAGTGCATCAGGGGTCGGAGAAAAACTGTTTTTT.

The table lists this clone with a count of one. The V gene is TRBV5-1, the J gene TRBJ2-5, with 7 nucleotides matching TRBD1. V lost 0 bases to trimming and J lost 1 base; unmatched junction nucleotides: 6. Germline V gene sequence: CDR1 SGHRS, CDR2 YFSETQ. The CDR3 runs 16 residues. CDR3 DNA: TGCGCCAGCAGCTTGGCCATGGCAGGGGGCCAAGAGACCCAGTACTTC. Translation gives CASSLAMAGGQETQYF. Supplemented by reference TRBV5-1 and TRBJ2-5, the full variable domain reads KAGVTQTPRYLIKTRGQQVTLSCSPISGHRSVSWYQQTPGQGLQFLFEYFSETQRNKGNFPGRFSGRQFSNSRSEMNVSTLELGDSALYLCASSLAMAGGQETQYFGPGTRLLVL.

The rearrangement joins TRBV10-3 to TRBJ1-1, with TRBD1 identical over 9 bases. V lost 10 bases and J lost 2; bases outside the gene matches: 11. CDR1 is ENHRY and CDR2 is SYGVKD in the germline V gene. CDR3 length: 15 amino acids. The CDR3: CATKPGTGINTEAFF. Written as DNA, the CDR3 is TGTGCCACCAAACCCGGGACAGGGATTAACACTGAAGCTTTCTTT.

Concerning this clone itself: Because the CDR3's place on the DNA is in doubt, the DNA is left out and the CDR3 is given as listed by TCRdb. The gene calls are TRBV6-7 and TRBJ2-3; TRBD2 is the table's D call and was not checked against the DNA. TRBV6-7 has ORF status, its function being uncertain. The CDR3 length equals 15 residues, ends included. The chain's CDR3 is CASSSSGGPGDTQYF.

The chain couples TRBV9 to TRBJ1-4; 7 bases fit TRBD1. Germline CDR1 is SGDLS and CDR2 is YYNGEE. V shed 0 bases, J shed 6 bases, and the junction held 5 bases outside the gene matches. There are 15 residues in the CDR3. Here the CDR3 reads CASSVEQGRDEKLFF. The CDR3 DNA follows: TGTGCCAGCAGCGTAGAACAGGGGCGGGATGAAAAACTGTTTTTT.

The table lists this clone with a few counts. One junction end does not reproduce the germline sequence, and a read error may be involved. The chain has TRBV7-7 and TRBJ2-2; tentatively, D is TRBD1 (6 bases). Germline loops: CDR1 SSHAT, CDR2 FNYEAQ (reference sequence). The CDR3 runs 15 residues. The CDR3 region has the DNA TGTGCTAGCAGCTCCCGACAGGAGAACACCGGGGAGCTGTTTTTT. Amino acid sequence: CASSSRQENTGELFF.

This clone was counted between two and nine times. V usage is TRBV27 and J usage is TRBJ1-2; 9 bases map to TRBD1. The CDR3 extends over 15 amino acids. Trimming at V came to 6 bases and at J to 2 bases, leaving 7 bases not matched to a gene. Germline V gene lookup returns CDR1 MNHEY and CDR2 SMNVEV (reference sequence). CDR3 in DNA: TGTGCCAGCAGGAAACCCGGGACAGGGAACTATGGCTACACCTTC. Translating it yields CASRKPGTGNYGYTF.

In its sample, this clone was seen a few times. J is TRBJ2-3 and V is TRBV7-3; 7 bases are shared with TRBD2. CDR3 length: 17 residues. V lost 4 bases to trimming and J lost 0 bases; unmatched junction nucleotides: 10. CDR1 SGHTA and CDR2 FQGTGA come from the germline V gene. The CDR3 protein is CASSSRASGSSTDTQYF. The CDR3 DNA sequence: TGTGCCAGCAGCTCCAGAGCTAGCGGATCAAGCACAGATACGCAGTATTTT. The full variable domain, rest sourced from reference TRBV7-3 and TRBJ2-3, is GAGVSQTPSNKVTEKGKYVELRCDPISGHTALYWYRQSLGQGPEFLIYFQGTGAADDSGLPNDRFFAVRPEGSVSTLKIQRTERGDSAVYLCASSSRASGSSTDTQYFGPGTRLTVL.

CDR3 sequence reads: CASSLDMSQPQHF. As DNA, the CDR3 is TGTGCCAGCAGCTTAGATATGAGTCAGCCCCAGCATTTT. The chain is built from TRBV11-2 and TRBJ1-5; D remains ambiguous. The CDR3 consists of 13 residues. The germline CDR1 and CDR2 sequences are SGHAT and FQNNGV. V lost 0 bases and J lost 6, with 6 bases in between.